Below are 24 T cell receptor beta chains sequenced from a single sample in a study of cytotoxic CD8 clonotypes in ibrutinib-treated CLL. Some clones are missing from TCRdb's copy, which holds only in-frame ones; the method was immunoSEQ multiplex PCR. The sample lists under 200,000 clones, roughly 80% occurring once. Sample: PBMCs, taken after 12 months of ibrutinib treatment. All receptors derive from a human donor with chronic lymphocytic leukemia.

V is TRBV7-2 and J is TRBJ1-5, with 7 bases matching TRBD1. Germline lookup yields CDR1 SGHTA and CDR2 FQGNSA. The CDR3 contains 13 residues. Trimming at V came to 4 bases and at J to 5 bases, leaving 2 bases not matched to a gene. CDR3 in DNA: TGTGCCAGCAGCTCCGACAGGGATCAGCCCCAGCATTTT. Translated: CASSSDRDQPQHF.

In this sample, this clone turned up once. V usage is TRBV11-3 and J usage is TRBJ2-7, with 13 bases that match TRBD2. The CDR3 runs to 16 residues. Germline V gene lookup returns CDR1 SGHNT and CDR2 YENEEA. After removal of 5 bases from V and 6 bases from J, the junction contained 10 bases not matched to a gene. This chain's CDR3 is CASSPGLAGKRAEQYF. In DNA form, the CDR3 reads TGTGCCAGCAGCCCGGGACTAGCGGGAAAACGGGCCGAGCAGTACTTC.

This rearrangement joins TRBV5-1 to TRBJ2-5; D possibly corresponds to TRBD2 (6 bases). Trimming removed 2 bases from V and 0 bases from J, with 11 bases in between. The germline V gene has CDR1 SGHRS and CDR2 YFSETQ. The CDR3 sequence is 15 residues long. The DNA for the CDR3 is TGCGCCAGCAGCTTAATGGGAGGATACCAAGAGACCCAGTACTTC. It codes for CASSLMGGYQETQYF.

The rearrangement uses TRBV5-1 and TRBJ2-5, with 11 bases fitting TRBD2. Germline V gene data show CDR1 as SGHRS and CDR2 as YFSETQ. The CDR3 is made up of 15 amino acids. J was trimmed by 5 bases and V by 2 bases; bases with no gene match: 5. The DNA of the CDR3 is TGCGCCAGCAGCTTTAGCGGGGGGGCCGAGGAGACCCAGTACTTC. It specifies CASSFSGGAEETQYF.

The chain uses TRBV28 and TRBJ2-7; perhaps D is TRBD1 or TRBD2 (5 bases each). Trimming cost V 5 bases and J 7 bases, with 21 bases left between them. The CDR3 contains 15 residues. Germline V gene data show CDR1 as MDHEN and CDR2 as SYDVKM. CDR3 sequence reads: CASSLTARGPGEQYF. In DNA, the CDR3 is TGTGCCAGCAGTCTTACTGCCCGGGGCCCTGGGGAGCAGTACTTC. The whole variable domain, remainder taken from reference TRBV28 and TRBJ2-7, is DVKVTQSSRYLVKRTGEKVFLECVQDMDHENMFWYRQDPGLGLRLIYFSYDVKMKEKGDIPEGYSVSREKKERFSLILESASTNQTSMYLCASSLTARGPGEQYFGPGTRLTVT.

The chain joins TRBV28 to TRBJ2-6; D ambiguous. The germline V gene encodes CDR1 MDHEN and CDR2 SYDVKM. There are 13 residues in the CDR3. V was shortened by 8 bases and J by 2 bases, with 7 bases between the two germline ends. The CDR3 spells CASQIAGANVLTF. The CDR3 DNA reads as TGTGCCAGCCAAATAGCTGGGGCCAACGTCCTGACTTTC.

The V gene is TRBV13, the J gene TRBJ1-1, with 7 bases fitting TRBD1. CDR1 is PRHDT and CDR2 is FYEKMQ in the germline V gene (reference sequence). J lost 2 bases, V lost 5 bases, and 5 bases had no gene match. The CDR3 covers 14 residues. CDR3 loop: CASSPGDRNTEAFF. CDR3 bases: TGTGCCAGCAGCCCGGGGGACAGAAACACTGAAGCTTTCTTT.

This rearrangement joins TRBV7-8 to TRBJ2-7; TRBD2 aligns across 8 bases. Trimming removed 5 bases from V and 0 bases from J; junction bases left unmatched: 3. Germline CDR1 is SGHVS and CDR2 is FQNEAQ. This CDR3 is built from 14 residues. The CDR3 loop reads CASSPGLDSYEQYF. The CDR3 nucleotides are TGTGCCAGCAGCCCGGGACTAGACTCCTACGAGCAGTACTTC.

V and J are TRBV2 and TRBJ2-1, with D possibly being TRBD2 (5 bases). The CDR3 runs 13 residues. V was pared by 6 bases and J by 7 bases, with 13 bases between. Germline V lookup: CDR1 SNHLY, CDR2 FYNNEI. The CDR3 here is CASRAGLTNEQFF. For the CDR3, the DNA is TGTGCCAGCAGGGCGGGCTTGACTAATGAGCAGTTCTTC.

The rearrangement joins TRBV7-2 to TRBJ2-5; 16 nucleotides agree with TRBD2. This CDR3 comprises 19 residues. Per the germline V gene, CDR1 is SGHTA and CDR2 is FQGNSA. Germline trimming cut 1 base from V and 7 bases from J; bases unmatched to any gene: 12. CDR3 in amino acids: CASSLVMGLAGGQSGTQYF. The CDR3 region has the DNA TGTGCCAGCAGCTTAGTAATGGGACTAGCGGGGGGGCAGTCCGGGACCCAGTACTTC.

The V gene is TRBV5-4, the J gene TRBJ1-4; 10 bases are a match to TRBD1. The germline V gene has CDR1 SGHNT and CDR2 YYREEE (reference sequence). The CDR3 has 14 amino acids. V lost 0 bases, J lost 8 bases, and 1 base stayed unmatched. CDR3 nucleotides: TGTGCCAGCAGCTTGGGGACAGGGGGGGAAAAACTGTTTTTT. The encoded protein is CASSLGTGGEKLFF.

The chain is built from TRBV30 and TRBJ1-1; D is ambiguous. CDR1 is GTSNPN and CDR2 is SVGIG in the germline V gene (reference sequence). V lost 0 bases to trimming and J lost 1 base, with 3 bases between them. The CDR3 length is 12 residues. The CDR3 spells CAWSVGNTEAFF. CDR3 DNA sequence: TGTGCCTGGAGTGTGGGGAACACTGAAGCTTTCTTT.

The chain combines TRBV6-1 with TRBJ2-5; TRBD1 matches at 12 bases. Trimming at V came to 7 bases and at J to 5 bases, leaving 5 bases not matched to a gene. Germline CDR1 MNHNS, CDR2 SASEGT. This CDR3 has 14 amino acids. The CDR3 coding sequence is TGTGCCAGCAAAAAGGGACAGGGGGCTGAGACCCAGTACTTC. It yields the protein CASKKGQGAETQYF.

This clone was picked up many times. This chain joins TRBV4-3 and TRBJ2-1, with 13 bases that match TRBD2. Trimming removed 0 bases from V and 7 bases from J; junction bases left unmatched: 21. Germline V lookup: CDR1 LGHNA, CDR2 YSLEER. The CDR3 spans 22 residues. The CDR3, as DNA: TGCGCCAGCAGCCAAGAACCCTTTGCCGGGACTAGCGGGATAACCGGACAAAATGAGCAGTTCTTC. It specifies CASSQEPFAGTSGITGQNEQFF.

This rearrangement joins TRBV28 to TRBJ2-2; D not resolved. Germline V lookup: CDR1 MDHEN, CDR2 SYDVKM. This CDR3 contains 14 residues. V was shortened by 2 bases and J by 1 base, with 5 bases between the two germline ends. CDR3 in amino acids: CASSLQMNTGELFF. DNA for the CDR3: TGTGCCAGCAGTTTACAAATGAACACCGGGGAGCTGTTTTTT.

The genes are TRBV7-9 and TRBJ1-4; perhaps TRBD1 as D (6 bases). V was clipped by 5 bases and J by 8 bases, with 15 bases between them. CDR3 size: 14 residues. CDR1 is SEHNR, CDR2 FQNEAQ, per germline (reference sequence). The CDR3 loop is CASSPSGTSEKLFF. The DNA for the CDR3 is TGTGCCAGCAGCCCATCTGGGACATCCGAAAAACTGTTTTTT.

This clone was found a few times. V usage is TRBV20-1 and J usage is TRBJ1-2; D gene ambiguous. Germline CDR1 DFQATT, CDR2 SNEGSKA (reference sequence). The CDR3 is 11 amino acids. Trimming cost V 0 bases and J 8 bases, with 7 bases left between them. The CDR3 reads CSARDPPGYTF. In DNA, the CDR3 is TGCAGTGCTAGAGACCCCCCCGGCTACACCTTC.

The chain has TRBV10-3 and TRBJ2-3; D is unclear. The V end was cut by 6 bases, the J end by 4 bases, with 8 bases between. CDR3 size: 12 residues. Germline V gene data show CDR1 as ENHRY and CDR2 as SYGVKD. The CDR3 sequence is CAIRLESDTQYF. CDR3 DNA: TGTGCCATCAGATTAGAGTCAGATACGCAGTATTTT.

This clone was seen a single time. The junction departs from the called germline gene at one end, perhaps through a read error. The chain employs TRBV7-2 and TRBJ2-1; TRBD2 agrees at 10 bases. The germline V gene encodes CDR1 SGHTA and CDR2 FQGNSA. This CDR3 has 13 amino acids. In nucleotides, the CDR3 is TGTGCCAGCAGCTCCCAGCCCCCTGGGACTAGCGTCTTC. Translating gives CASSSQPPGTSVF.

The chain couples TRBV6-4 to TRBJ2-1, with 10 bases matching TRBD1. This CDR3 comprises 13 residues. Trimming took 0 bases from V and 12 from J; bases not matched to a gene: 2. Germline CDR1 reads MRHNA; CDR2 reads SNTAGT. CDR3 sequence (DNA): TGTGCCAGCAGTGACTCGGGACAGGGGAGGCAGTTCTTC. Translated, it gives CASSDSGQGRQFF.

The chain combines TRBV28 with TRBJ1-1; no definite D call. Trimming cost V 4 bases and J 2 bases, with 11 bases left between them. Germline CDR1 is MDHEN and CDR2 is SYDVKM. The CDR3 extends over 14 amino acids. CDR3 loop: CASSSPGLNTEAFF. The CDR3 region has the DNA TGTGCCAGCAGTTCCCCCGGACTTAACACTGAAGCTTTCTTT.

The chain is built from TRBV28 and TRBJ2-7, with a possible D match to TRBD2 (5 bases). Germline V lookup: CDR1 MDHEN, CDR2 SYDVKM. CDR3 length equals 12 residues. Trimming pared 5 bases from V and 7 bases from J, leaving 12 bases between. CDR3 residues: CASSPGLREQYF. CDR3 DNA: TGTGCCAGCAGTCCGGGATTGCGGGAGCAGTACTTC.

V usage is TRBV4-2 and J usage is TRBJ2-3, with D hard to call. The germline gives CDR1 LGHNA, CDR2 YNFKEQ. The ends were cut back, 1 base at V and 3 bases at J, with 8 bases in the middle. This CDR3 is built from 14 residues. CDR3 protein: CASSQGVGTDTQYF. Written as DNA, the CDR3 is TGTGCCAGCAGCCAAGGGGTAGGAACAGATACGCAGTATTTT.

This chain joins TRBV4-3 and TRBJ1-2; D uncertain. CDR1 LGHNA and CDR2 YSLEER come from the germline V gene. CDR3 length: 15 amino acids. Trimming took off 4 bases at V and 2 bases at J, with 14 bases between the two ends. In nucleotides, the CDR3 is TGCGCCAGCAGCCTCAACACCCTATCGAACTATGGCTACACCTTC. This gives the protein CASSLNTLSNYGYTF.